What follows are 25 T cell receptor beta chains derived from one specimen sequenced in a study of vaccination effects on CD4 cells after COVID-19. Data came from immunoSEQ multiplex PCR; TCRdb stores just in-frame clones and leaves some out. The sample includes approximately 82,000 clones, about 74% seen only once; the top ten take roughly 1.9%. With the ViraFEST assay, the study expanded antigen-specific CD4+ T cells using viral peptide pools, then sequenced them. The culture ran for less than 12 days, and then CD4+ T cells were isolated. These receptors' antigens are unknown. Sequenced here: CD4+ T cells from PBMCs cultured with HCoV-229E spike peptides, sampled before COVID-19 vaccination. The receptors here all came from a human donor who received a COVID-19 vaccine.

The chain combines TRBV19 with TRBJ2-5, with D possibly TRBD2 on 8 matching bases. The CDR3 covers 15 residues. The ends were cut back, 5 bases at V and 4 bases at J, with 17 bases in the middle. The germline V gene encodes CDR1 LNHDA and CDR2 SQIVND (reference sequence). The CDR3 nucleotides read TGTGCCAGTAGTGTAATAGCGGGACAGACAGAGACCCAGTACTTC. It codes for CASSVIAGQTETQYF.

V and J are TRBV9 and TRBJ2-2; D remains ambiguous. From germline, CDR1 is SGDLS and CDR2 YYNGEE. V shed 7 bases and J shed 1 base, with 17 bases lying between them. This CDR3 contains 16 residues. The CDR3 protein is CASHEAKAGNTGELFF. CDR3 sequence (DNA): TGTGCCAGCCACGAAGCTAAGGCAGGGAACACCGGGGAGCTGTTTTTT.

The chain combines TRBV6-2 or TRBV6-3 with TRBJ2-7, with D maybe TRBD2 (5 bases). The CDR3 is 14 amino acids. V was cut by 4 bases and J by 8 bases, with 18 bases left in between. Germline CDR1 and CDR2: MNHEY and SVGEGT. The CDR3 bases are TGTGCCAGCAGTTGGGTCGGGGTTCCTAGGAAGCAGTACGTC. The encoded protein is CASSWVGVPRKQYV.

The CDR3 here is CASSLERGEKLFF. The DNA of the CDR3 is TGTGCCAGCAGCTTAGAAAGGGGCGAAAAACTGTTTTTT. The chain carries TRBV7-2 and TRBJ1-4; tentative D call: TRBD1 (5 bases). Germline values: CDR1 SGHTA, CDR2 FQGNSA. The V and J ends lost 1 base and 8 bases respectively, with 8 bases between them. This CDR3 is built from 13 residues.

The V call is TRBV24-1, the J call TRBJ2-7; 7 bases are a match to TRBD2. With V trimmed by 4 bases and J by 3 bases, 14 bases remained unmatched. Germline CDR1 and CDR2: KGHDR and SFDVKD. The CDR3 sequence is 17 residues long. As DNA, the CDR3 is TGTGCCACCAGTGAAATGGGAAGGACTAGAACATTCTACGAGCAGTACGTC. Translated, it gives CATSEMGRTRTFYEQYV.

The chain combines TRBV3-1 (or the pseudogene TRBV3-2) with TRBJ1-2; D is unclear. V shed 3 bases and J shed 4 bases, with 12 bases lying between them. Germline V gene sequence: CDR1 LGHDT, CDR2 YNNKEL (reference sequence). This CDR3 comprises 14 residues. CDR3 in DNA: TGTGCCAGCAGCCACAGGAACTCTCGCTATGGCTACACCTTC. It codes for CASSHRNSRYGYTF.

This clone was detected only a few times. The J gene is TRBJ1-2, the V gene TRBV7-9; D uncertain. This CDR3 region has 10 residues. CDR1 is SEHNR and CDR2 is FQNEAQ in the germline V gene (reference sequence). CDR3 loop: CATDNYGYTF. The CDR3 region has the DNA TGTGCAACGGACAACTATGGCTACACCTTC.

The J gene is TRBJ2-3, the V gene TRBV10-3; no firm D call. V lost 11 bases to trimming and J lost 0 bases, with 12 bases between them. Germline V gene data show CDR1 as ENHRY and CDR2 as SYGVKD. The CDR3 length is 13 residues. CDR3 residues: CAANPQSTDTQYF. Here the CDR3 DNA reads TGTGCCGCCAATCCCCAAAGCACAGATACGCAGTATTTT.

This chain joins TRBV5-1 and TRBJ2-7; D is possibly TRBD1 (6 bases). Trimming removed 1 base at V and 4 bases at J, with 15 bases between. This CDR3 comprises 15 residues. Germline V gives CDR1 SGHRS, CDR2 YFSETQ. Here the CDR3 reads CASSLPHLQGYEQYV. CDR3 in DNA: TGCGCCAGCAGCTTGCCTCATTTACAGGGTTACGAGCAGTACGTC.

In DNA, the CDR3 is TGCGCCAGCAGCCAAGATACAGGCATCTATGGCTACACCTTC. Its protein product is CASSQDTGIYGYTF. This chain joins TRBV4-3 and TRBJ1-2, with D possibly being TRBD1 (5 bases). The germline V and J ends were trimmed by 0 bases and 4 bases, with 9 bases remaining between them. CDR3 length: 14 residues. Germline CDR1 and CDR2: LGHNA and YSLEER.

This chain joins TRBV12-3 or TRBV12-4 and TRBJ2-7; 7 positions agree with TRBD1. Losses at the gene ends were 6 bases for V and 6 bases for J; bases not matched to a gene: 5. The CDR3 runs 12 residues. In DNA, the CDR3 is TGTGCCAGCAGGCAGGGGGTTGGCGAGCAGTACGTC. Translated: CASRQGVGEQYV.

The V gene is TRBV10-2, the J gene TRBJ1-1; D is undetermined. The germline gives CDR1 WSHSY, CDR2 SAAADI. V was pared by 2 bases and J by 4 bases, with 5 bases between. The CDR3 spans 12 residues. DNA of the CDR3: TGCGCCAGCAGTGAGGTGGGCACTGAAGCTTTCTTT. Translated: CASSEVGTEAFF.

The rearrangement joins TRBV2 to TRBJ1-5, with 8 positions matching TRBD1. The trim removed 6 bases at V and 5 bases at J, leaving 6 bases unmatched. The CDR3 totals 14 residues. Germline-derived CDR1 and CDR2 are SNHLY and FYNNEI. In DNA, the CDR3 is TGTGCCAGCAGCATACAGGGGGGAGATCAGCCCCAGCATTTT. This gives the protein CASSIQGGDQPQHF. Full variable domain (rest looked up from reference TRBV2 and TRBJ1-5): EPEVTQTPSHQVTQMGQEVILRCVPISNHLYFYWYRQILGQKVEFLVSFYNNEISEKSEIFDDQFSVERPDGSNFTLKIRSTKLEDSAMYFCASSIQGGDQPQHFGDGTRLSIL.

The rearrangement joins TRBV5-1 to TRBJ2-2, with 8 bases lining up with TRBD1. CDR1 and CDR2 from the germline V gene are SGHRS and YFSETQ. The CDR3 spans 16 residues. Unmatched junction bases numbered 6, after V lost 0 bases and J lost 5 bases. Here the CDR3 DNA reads TGCGCCAGCAGCTTGGTTAGGACAGGGAATACCGGGGAGCTGTTTTTT. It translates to CASSLVRTGNTGELFF.

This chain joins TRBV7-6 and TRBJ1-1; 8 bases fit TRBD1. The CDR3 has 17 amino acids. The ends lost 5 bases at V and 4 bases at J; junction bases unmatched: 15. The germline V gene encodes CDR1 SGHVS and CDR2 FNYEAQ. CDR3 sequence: CASSPGLARGRSTEAFF. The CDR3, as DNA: TGTGCCAGCAGCCCCGGGTTGGCCAGGGGGCGAAGCACTGAAGCTTTCTTT.

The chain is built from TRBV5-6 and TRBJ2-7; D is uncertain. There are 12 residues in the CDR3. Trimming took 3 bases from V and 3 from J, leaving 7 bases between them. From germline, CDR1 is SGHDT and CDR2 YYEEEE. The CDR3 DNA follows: TGTGCCAGCAGCTATAGACGCTACGAGCAGTACGTC. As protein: CASSYRRYEQYV.

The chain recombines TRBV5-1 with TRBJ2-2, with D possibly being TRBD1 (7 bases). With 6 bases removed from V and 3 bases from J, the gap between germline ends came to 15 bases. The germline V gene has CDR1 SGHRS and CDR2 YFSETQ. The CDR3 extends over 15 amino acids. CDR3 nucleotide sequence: TGCGCCAGCATGTACGCGGGGACAGACACCGGGGAGCTGTTTTTT. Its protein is CASMYAGTDTGELFF.

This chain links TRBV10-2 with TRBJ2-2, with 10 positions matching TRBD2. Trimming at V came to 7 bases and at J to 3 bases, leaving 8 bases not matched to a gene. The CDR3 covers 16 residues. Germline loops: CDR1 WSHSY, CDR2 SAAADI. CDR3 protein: CASTAPGLAYTGELFF. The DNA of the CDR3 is TGCGCCAGCACGGCACCGGGACTAGCGTACACCGGGGAGCTGTTTTTT.

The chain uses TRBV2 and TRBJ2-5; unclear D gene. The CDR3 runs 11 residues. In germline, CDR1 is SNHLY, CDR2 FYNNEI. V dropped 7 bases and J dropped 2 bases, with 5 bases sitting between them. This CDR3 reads CASKLQETQYF. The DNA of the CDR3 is TGTGCCAGCAAATTGCAAGAGACCCAGTACTTC. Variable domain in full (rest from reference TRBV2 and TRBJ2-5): EPEVTQTPSHQVTQMGQEVILRCVPISNHLYFYWYRQILGQKVEFLVSFYNNEISEKSEIFDDQFSVERPDGSNFTLKIRSTKLEDSAMYFCASKLQETQYFGPGTRLLVL.

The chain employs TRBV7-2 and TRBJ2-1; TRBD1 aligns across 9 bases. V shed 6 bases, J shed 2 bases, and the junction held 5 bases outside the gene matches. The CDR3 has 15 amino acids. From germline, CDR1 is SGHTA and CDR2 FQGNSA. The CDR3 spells CASSLQGATYNEQFF. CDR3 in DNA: TGTGCCAGCAGTCTACAGGGGGCCACCTACAATGAGCAGTTCTTC.

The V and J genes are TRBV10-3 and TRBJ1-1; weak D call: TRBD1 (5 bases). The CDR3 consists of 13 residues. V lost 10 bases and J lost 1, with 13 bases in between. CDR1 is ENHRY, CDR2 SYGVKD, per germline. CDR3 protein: CATSRQTNTEAFF. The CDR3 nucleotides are TGTGCCACCTCGAGACAGACGAACACTGAAGCTTTCTTT.

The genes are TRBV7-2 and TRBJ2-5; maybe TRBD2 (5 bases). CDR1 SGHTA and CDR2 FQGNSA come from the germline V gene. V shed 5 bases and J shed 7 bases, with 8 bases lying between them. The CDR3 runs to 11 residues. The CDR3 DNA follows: TGTGCCAGCAGCCTAGGAGGGACCCAGTACTTC. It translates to CASSLGGTQYF.

CDR3 in amino acids: CAISPRTDNSPLHF. CDR3 DNA: TGTGCCATCAGCCCCCGGACAGATAATTCACCCCTCCACTTT. The chain couples TRBV10-3 to TRBJ1-6, with D maybe TRBD1 (6 bases). Per germline, CDR1 ENHRY and CDR2 SYGVKD. The CDR3 spans 14 residues. The V end lost 6 bases, the J end lost 5 bases, and 11 bases lay between the germline ends.

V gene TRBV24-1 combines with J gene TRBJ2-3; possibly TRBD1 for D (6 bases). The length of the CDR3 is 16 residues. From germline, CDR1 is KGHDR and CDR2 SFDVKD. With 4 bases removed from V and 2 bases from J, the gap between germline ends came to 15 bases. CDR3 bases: TGTGCCACCAGTGACCCTGTCACAGGGTACACAGATACGCAGTATTTT. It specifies CATSDPVTGYTDTQYF.

The CDR3 spells CASSLGGGQETQYF. DNA for the CDR3: TGTGCCAGCTCACTAGGGGGAGGCCAAGAGACCCAGTACTTC. The rearrangement uses TRBV18 and TRBJ2-5; D possibly matches TRBD1 or TRBD2 (6 bases each). There are 14 residues in the CDR3. The germline V gene encodes CDR1 KGHSH and CDR2 LQKENI. Trimming removed 4 bases at V and 1 base at J, with 10 bases between.